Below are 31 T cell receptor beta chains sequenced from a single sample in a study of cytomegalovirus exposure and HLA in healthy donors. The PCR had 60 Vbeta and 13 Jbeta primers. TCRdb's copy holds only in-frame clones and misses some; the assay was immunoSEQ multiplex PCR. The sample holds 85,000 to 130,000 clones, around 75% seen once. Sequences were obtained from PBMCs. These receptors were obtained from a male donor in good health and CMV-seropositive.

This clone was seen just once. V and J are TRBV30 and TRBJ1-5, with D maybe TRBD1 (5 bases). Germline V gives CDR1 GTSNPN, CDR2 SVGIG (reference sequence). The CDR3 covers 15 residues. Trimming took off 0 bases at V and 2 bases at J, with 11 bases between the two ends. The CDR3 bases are TGTGCCTGGAGTGTTGGGGCCTTGGGCAATCAGCCCCAGCATTTT. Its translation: CAWSVGALGNQPQHF.

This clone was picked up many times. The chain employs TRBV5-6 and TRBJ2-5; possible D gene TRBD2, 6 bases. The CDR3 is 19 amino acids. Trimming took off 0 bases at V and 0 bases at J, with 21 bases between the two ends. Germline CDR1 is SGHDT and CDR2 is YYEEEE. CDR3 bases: TGTGCCAGCAGCTTGGGGTGGGTGGGACTCCAACCGTACCAAGAGACCCAGTACTTC. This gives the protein CASSLGWVGLQPYQETQYF.

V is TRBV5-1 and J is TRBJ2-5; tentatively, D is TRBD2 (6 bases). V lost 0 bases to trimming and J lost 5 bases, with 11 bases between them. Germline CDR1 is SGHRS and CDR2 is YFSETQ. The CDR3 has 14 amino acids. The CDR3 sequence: CASSLDSGEETQYF. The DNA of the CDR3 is TGCGCCAGCAGCTTGGATTCGGGGGAGGAGACCCAGTACTTC.

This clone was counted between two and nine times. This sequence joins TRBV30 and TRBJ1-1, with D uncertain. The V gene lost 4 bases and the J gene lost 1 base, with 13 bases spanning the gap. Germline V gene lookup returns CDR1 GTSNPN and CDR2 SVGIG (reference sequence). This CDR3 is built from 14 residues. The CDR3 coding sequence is TGTGCCTGGATAACCAGGACTCAGAACACTGAAGCTTTCTTT. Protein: CAWITRTQNTEAFF. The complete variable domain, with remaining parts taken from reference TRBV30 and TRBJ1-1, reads SQTIHQWPATLVQPVGSPLSLECTVEGTSNPNLYWYRQAAGRGLQLLFYSVGIGQISSEVPQNLSASRPQDRQFILSSKKLLLSDSGFYLCAWITRTQNTEAFFGQGTRLTVV.

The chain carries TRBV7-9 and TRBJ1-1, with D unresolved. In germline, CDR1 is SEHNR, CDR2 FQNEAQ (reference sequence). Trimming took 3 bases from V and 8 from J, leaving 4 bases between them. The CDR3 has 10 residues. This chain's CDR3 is CASSFSEAFF. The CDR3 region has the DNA TGTGCCAGCAGCTTCTCGGAAGCTTTCTTT.

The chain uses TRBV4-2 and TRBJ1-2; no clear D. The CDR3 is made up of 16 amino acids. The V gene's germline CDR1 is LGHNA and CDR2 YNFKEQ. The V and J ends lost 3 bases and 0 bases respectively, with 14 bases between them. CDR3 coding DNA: TGTGCCAGCAGCCACGACTCAGACGAGTCTAACTATGGCTACACCTTC. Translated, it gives CASSHDSDESNYGYTF.

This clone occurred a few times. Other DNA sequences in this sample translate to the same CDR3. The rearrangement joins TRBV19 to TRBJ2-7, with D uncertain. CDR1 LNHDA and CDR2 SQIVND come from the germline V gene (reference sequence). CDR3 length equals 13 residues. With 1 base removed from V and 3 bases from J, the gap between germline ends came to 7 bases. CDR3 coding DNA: TGTGCCAGTAGTATAGGTGGCGGCTACGAGCAGTACTTC. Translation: CASSIGGGYEQYF.

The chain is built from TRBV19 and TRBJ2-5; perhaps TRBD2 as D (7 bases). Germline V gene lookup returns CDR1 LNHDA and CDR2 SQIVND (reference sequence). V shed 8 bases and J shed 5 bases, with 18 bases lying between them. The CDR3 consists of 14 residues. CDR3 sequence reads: CASRGRGARETQYF. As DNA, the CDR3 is TGTGCCAGTCGGGGTCGGGGGGCCCGGGAGACCCAGTACTTC.

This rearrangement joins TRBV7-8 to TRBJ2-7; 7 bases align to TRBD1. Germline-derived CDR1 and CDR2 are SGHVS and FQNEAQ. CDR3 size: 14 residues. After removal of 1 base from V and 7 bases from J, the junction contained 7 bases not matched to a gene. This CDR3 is CASSLGTGPREQYF. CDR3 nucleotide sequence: TGTGCCAGCAGCTTAGGGACAGGCCCCCGGGAGCAGTACTTC. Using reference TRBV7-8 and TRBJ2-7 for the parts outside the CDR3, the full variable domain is GAGVSQSPRYKVAKRGQDVALRCDPISGHVSLFWYQQALGQGPEFLTYFQNEAQLDKSGLPSDRFFAERPEGSVSTLKIQRTQQEDSAVYLCASSLGTGPREQYFGPGTRLTVT.

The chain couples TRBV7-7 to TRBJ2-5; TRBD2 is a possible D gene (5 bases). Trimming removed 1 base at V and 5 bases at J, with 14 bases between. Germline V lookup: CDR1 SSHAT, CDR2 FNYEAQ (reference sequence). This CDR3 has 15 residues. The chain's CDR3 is CASSLGPTGSETQYF. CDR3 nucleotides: TGTGCCAGCAGCTTAGGTCCGACGGGGTCTGAGACCCAGTACTTC.

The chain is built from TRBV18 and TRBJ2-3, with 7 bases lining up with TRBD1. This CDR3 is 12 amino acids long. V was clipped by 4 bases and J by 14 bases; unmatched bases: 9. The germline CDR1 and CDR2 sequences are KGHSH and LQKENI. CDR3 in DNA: TGTGCCAGCTCACTCCCAGGGGGTCCTTGGTATTTT. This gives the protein CASSLPGGPWYF.

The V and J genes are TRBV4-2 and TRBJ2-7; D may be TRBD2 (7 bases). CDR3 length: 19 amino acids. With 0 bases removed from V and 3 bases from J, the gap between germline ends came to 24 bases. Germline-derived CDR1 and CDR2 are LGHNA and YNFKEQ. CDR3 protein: CASSQDIKRGGGPFYEQYF. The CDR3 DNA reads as TGTGCCAGCAGCCAAGATATCAAAAGGGGGGGAGGGCCGTTCTACGAGCAGTACTTC.

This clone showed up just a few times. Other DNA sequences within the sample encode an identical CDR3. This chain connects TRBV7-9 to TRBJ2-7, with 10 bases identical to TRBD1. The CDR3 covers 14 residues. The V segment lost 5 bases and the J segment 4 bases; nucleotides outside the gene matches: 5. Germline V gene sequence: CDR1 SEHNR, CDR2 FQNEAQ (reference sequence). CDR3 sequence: CASSPRTGGYEQYF. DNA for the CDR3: TGTGCCAGCAGCCCTAGGACAGGGGGGTACGAGCAGTACTTC.

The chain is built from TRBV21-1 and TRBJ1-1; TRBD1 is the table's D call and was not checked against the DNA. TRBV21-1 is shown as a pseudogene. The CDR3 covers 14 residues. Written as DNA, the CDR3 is TGTGCCAGAAACCAAGCAAAGGGGAAGAGTAGAGCTTTCTTT. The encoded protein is CARNQAKGKSRAFF.

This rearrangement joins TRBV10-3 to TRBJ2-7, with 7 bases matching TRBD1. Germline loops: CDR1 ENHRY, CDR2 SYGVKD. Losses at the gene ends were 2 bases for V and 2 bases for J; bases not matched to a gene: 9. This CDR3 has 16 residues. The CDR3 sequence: CAISEPSRDSTYEQYF. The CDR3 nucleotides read TGTGCCATCAGTGAGCCCTCCCGGGACAGCACCTACGAGCAGTACTTC.

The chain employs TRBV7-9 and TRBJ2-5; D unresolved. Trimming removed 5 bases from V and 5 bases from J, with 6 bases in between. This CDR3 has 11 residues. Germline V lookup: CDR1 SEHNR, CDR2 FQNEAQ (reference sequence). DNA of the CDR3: TGTGCCAGCAGCCCCGGGGAGACCCAGTACTTC. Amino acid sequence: CASSPGETQYF.

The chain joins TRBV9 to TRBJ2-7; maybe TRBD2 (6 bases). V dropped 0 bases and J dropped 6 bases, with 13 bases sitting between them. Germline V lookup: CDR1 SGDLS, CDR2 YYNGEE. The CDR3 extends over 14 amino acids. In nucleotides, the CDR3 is TGTGCCAGCAGCGTAGGCGGGGCCCCCGGCGAGCAGTACTTC. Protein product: CASSVGGAPGEQYF.

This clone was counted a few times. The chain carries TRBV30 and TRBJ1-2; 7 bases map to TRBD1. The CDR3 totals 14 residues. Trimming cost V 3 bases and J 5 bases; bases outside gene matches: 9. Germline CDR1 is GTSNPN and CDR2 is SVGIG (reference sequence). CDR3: CAWSPDRLWYGYTF. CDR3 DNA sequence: TGTGCCTGGAGCCCGGACAGGCTCTGGTATGGCTACACCTTC. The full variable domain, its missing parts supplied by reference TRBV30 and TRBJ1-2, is SQTIHQWPATLVQPVGSPLSLECTVEGTSNPNLYWYRQAAGRGLQLLFYSVGIGQISSEVPQNLSASRPQDRQFILSSKKLLLSDSGFYLCAWSPDRLWYGYTFGSGTRLTVV.

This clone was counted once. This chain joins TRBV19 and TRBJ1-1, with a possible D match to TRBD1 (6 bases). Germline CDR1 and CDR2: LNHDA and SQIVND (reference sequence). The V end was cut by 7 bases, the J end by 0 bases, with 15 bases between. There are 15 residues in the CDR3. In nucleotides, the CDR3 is TGTGCCAGTACCCCGGTGGGGGCTATGAACACTGAAGCTTTCTTT. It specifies CASTPVGAMNTEAFF. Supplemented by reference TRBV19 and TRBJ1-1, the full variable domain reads DGGITQSPKYLFRKEGQNVTLSCEQNLNHDAMYWYRQDPGQGLRLIYYSQIVNDFQKGDIAEGYSVSREKKESFPLTVTSAQKNPTAFYLCASTPVGAMNTEAFFGQGTRLTVV.

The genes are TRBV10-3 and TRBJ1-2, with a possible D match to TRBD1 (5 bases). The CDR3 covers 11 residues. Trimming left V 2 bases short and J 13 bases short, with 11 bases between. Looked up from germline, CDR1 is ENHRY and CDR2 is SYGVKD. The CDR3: CAISEGHQGTF. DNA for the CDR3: TGTGCCATCAGTGAGGGACACCAGGGCACCTTC.

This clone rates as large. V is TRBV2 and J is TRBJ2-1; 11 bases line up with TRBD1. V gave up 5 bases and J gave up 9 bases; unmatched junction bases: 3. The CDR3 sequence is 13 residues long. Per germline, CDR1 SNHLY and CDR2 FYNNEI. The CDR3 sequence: CASSSGQGVEQFF. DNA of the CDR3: TGTGCCAGCAGTTCGGGACAGGGGGTTGAGCAGTTCTTC. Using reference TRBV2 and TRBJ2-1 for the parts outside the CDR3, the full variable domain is EPEVTQTPSHQVTQMGQEVILRCVPISNHLYFYWYRQILGQKVEFLVSFYNNEISEKSEIFDDQFSVERPDGSNFTLKIRSTKLEDSAMYFCASSSGQGVEQFFGPGTRLTVL.

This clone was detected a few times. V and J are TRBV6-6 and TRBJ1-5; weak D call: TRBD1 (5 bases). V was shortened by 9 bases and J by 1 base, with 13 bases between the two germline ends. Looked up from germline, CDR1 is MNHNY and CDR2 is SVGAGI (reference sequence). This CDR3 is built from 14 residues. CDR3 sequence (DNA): TGTGCCAGTGACAGCTCAATAAGCAATCAGCCCCAGCATTTT. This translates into CASDSSISNQPQHF.

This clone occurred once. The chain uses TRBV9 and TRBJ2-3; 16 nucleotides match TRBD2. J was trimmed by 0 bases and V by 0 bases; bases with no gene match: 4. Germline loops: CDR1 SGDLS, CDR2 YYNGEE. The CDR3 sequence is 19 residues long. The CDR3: CASSVGGTSGGASTDTQYF. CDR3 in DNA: TGTGCCAGCAGCGTAGGTGGGACTAGCGGGGGGGCTAGCACAGATACGCAGTATTTT.

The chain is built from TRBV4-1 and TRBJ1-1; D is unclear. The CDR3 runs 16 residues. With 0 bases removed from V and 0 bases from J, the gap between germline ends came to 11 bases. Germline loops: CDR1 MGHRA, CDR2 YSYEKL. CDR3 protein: CASSQDRAGMNTEAFF. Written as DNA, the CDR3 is TGCGCCAGCAGCCAAGATCGGGCGGGAATGAACACTGAAGCTTTCTTT.

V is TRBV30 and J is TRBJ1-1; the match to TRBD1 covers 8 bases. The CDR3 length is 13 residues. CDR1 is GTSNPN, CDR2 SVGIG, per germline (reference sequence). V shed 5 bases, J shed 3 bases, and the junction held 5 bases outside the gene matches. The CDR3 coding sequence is TGTGCCTGGGCGGACAGGGAGTACACTGAAGCTTTCTTT. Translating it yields CAWADREYTEAFF.

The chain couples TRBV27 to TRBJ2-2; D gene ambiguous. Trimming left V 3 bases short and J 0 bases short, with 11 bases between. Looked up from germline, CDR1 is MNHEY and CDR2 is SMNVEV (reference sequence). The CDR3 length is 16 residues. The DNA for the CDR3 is TGTGCCAGCAGTTTGATATCTGGGCCGAACACCGGGGAGCTGTTTTTT. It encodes CASSLISGPNTGELFF.

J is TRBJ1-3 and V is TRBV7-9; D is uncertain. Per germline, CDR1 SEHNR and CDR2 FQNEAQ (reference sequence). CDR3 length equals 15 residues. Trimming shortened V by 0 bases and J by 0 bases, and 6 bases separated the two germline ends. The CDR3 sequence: CASSLAGFSGNTIYF. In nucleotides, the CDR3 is TGTGCCAGCAGCTTAGCCGGGTTCTCTGGAAACACCATATATTTT. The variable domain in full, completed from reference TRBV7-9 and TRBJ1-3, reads DTGVSQNPRHKITKRGQNVTFRCDPISEHNRLYWYRQTLGQGPEFLTYFQNEAQLEKSRLLSDRFSAERPKGSFSTLEIQRTEQGDSAMYLCASSLAGFSGNTIYFGEGSWLTVV.

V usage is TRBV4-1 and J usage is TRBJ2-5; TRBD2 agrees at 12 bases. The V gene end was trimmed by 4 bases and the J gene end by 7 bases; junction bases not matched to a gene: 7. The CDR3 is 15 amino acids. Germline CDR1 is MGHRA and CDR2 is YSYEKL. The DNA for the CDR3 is TGCGCCAGCAGCCTTCGGACTAGCGGGGACGGGACCCAGTACTTC. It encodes CASSLRTSGDGTQYF.

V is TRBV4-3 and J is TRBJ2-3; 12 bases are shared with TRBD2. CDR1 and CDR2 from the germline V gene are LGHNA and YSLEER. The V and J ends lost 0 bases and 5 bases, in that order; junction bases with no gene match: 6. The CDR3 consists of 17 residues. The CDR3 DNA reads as TGCGCCAGCAGCCAAGAAGAGCTAGCGGGGGGGGGAGATACGCAGTATTTT. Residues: CASSQEELAGGGDTQYF.

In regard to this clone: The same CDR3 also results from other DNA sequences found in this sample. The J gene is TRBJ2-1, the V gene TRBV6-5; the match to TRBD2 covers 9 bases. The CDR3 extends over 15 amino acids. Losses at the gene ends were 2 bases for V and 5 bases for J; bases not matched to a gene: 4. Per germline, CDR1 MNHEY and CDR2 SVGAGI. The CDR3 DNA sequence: TGTGCCAGCAGTTACGGGCGGGGGGGTCACAATGAGCAGTTCTTC. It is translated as CASSYGRGGHNEQFF.

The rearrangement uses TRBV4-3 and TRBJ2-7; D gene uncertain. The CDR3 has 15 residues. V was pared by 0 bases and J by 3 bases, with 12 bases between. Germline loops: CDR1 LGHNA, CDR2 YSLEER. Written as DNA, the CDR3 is TGCGCCAGCAGCCAAGATCGGAACAACTACTACGAGCAGTACTTC. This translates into CASSQDRNNYYEQYF.